This T cell receptor (beta chain) came from a study of CD4 T cells in relation to SARS-CoV-2 and coronaviruses. Study-wide background: TCR beta CDR3s were sequenced after approximately ten-day antigen culture of PBMCs.

Before the COVID-19 pandemic, during about 2010-2018, CD4+ T cells were taken from unexposed donors. After less than 11 days of culture, CD4+ T cells were isolated. Germline V lookup: CDR1 SGHNT, CDR2 YYREEE (reference sequence). V dropped 3 bases and J dropped 1 base, with 12 bases sitting between them. The CDR3 sequence is 15 residues long. Repertoires were generated with immunoSEQ multiplex PCR, while TCRdb's copy carries only in-frame clones and drops some. The repertoire includes under 30,000 clones, over 60% of them detected once, and about 14% sits in the top ten. This clone was recorded only once. Its specificity is unknown.

Sequences were obtained from CD4+ T cells from PBMCs, cultured in vitro. The clonotype was recovered from a human donor in good health. V is TRBV5-4 and J is TRBJ2-3; D is ambiguous. CDR3 sequence: CASSSPTVGTDTQYF. Written as DNA, the CDR3 is TGTGCCAGCAGCTCCCCCACAGTCGGCACAGATACGCAGTATTTT.